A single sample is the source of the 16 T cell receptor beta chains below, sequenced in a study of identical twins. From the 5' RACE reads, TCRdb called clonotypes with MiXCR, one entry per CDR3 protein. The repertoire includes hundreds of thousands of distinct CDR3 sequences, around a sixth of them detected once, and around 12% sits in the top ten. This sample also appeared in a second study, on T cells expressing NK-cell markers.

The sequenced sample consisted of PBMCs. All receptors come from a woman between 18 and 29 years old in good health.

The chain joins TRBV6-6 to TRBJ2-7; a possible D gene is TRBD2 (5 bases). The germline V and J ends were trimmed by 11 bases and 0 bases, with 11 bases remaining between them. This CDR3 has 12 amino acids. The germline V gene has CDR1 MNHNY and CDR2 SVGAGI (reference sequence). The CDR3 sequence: CASRAYSYEQYF. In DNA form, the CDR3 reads TGTGCCTCGAGGGCTTACTCCTACGAGCAGTACTTC.

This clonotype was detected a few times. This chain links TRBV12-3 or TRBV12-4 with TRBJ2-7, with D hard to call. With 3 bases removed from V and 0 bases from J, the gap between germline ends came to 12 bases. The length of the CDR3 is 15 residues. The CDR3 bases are TGTGCCAGCAGTTTCCCAGTGACAAGCTCCTACGAGCAGTACTTC. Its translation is CASSFPVTSSYEQYF.

The CDR3 loop reads CASSRNRFQETQYF. The CDR3 DNA is TGTGCCAGCTCTCGCAATAGATTCCAAGAGACCCAGTACTTC. V is TRBV18 and J is TRBJ2-5; D call uncertain. This CDR3 comprises 14 residues. Trimming cost V 6 bases and J 1 base, with 12 bases left between them. From germline, CDR1 is KGHSH and CDR2 LQKENI. Based on the CDR3 plus reference TRBV18 and TRBJ2-5, the full variable domain is NAGVMQNPRHLVRRRGQEARLRCSPMKGHSHVYWYRQLPEEGLKFMVYLQKENIIDESGMPKERFSAEFPKEGPSILRIQQVVRGDSAAYFCASSRNRFQETQYFGPGTRLLVL.

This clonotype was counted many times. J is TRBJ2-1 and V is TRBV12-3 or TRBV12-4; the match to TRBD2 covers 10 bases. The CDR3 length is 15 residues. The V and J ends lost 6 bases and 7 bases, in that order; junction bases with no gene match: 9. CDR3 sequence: CASSRLAGVYNEQFF. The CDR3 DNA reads TGTGCCAGCAGCCGGCTAGCGGGAGTATATAATGAGCAGTTCTTC.

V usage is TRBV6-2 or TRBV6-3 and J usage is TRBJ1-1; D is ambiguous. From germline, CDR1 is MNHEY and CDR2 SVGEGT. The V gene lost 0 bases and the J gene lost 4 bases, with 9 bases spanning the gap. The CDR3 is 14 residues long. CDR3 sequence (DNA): TGTGCCAGCAGTTACTCGGTGGGTAGCACTGAAGCTTTCTTT. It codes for CASSYSVGSTEAFF.

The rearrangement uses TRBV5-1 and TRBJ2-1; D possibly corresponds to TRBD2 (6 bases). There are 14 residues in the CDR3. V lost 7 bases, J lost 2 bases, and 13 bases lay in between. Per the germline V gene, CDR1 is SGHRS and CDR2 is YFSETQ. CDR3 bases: TGCGCCAGCTCAGCGGAGGGGACCTACAATGAGCAGTTCTTC. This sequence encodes CASSAEGTYNEQFF.

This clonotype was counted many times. The CDR3: CASSYSLAGVSYEQYF. DNA of the CDR3: TGTGCCAGCAGTTACTCGCTAGCGGGCGTCTCCTACGAGCAGTACTTC. The V and J genes are TRBV6-5 and TRBJ2-7; 8 bases are a match to TRBD2. The length of the CDR3 is 16 residues. CDR1 MNHEY and CDR2 SVGAGI come from the germline V gene. J lost 0 bases, V lost 0 bases, and 4 bases had no gene match.

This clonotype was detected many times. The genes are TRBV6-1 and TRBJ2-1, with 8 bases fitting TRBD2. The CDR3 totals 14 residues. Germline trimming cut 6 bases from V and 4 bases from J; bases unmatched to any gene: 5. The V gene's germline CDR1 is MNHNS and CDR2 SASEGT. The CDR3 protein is CASSPSGRYNEQFF. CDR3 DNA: TGTGCCAGCAGCCCTAGCGGGCGATACAATGAGCAGTTCTTC.

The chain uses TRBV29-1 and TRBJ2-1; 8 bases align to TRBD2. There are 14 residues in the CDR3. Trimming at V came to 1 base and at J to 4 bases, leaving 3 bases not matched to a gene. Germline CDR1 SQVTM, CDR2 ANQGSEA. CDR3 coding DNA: TGCAGCGTTGAAGGGCGCGGGGGGTACAATGAGCAGTTCTTC. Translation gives CSVEGRGGYNEQFF.

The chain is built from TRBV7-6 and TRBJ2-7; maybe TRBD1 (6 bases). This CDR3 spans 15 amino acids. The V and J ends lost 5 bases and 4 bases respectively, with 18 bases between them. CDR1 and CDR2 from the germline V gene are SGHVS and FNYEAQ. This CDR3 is CASSTVAGVDYEQYF. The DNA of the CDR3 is TGTGCCAGCAGCACAGTGGCAGGGGTTGATTACGAGCAGTACTTC.

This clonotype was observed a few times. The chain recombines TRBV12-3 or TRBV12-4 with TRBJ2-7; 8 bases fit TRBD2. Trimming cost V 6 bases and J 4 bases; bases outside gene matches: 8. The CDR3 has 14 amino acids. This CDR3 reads CASSKREILYEQYF. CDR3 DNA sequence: TGTGCCAGCAGCAAGCGGGAGATACTGTACGAGCAGTACTTC.

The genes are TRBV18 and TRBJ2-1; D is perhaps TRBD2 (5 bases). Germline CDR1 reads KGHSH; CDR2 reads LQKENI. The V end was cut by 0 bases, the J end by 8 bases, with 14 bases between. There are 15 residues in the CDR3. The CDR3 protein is CASSPPGSSRDEQFF. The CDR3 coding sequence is TGTGCCAGCTCACCACCGGGGAGTTCTAGGGATGAGCAGTTCTTC.

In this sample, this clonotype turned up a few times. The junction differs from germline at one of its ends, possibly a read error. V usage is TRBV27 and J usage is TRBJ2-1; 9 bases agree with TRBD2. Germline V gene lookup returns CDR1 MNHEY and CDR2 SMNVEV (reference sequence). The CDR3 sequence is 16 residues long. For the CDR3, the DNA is TGTGCCAGCAGTTTGTTTCCGGGACTAGCTTACAGTGAGCAGTTCTTC. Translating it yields CASSLFPGLAYSEQFF.

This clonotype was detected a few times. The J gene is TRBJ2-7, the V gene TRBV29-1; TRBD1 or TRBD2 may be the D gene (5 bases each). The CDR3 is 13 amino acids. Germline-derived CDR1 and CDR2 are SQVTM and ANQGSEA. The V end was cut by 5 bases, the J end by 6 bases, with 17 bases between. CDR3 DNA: TGCAGCGTTCGGGGACGGAGTTCTAGCGAGCAGTACTTC. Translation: CSVRGRSSSEQYF.

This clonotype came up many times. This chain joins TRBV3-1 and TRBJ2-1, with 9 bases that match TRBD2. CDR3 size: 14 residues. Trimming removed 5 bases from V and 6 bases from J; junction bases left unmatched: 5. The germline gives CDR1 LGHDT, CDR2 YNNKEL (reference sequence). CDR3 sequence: CASSRIAGVNEQFF. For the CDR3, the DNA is TGTGCCAGCAGCAGGATAGCGGGGGTCAATGAGCAGTTCTTC.

The CDR3 loop is CASSPQPGLAGPSSYEQYF. CDR3 sequence (DNA): TGTGCCAGCAGCCCCCAGCCGGGACTAGCGGGACCGAGCTCCTACGAGCAGTACTTC. The gene calls are TRBV7-3 and TRBJ2-7; 13 bases match TRBD2. The CDR3 sequence is 19 residues long. Trimming at V came to 5 bases and at J to 0 bases, leaving 13 bases not matched to a gene. Germline CDR1 reads SGHTA; CDR2 reads FQGTGA.